This T cell receptor (beta chain) was recorded in a study of cytotoxic CD8 clonotypes in ibrutinib-treated CLL. Clones were sequenced by immunoSEQ multiplex PCR, and TCRdb holds only the in-frame ones, with some missing. The sample includes approximately 100,000 clones, 45% to 65% of them seen just once. The receptor was isolated from a human donor with chronic lymphocytic leukemia. Sample: PBMCs, taken after 24 months of ibrutinib treatment.

The CDR3 region has the DNA TGTGCCAGTAGCAACAGGGGGATTACTGAAGCTTTCTTT. As protein: CASSNRGITEAFF. V is TRBV19 and J is TRBJ1-1; TRBD1 agrees at 8 bases. The V and J ends lost 6 bases and 5 bases, in that order; junction bases with no gene match: 5. Per the germline V gene, CDR1 is LNHDA and CDR2 is SQIVND (reference sequence). This CDR3 region has 13 residues.